This TCR beta chain comes out of a study of T cells in Graves' hyperthyroidism and ophthalmopathy. From RNA transcripts, TCR beta CDR3 regions were amplified. With the HTBI primer set, the TCR CDR3 went through a first round of RT-PCR. TCRdb reprocessed the multiplex PCR reads via MiXCR and lists one record per CDR3 protein. The data contain approximately 400,000 distinct CDR3 sequences, around 14% of them singletons. This clonotype was observed a few times. Its antigen is unknown. One junction end disagrees with the germline gene, perhaps due to a read error. The study, taken as a whole, reports: The authors' 13 V-J model separated ophthalmopathy from stable hyperthyroidism.

No progression to ophthalmopathy during 18 months of follow-up defined stable disease. The study excluded patients with uncontrolled infection, other autoimmune disease, pregnancy or lactation. Sequencing input: blood. This clonotype originated in a woman in her twenties or thirties with Graves' hyperthyroidism.

The CDR3 coding sequence is TGTGCCAGCACCCAAGCGGGGGCCTACGAGCAGTACTTC. It encodes CASTQAGAYEQYF. The rearrangement links TRBV3-1 to TRBJ2-7; 8 bases align to TRBD2. Germline values: CDR1 LGHDT, CDR2 YNNKEL (reference sequence). The length of the CDR3 is 13 residues.